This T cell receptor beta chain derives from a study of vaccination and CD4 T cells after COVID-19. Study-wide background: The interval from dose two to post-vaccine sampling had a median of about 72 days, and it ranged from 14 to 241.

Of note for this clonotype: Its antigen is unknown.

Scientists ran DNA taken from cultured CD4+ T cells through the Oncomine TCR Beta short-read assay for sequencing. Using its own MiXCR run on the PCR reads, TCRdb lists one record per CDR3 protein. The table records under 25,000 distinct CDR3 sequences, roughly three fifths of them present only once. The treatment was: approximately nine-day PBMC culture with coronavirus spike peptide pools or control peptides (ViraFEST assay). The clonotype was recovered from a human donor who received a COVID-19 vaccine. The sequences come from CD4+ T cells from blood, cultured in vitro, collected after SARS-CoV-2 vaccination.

For the CDR3, the DNA is TGTGCCAGCAGCTTAGCGTCTGGGATGAACACTGAAGCTTTCTTT. Translated, it gives CASSLASGMNTEAFF. This rearrangement joins TRBV7-2 to TRBJ1-1, with D hard to call. Germline V lookup: CDR1 SGHTA, CDR2 FQGNSA. There are 15 residues in the CDR3. The germline V and J ends were trimmed by 0 bases and 0 bases, with 8 bases remaining between them.